This TCR beta chain derives from a study of identical twins. General study findings and limits: Fewer insertions marked abundant cord blood beta clonotypes; young adult naive trended weakly, memory not at all. Models came in too low on out-of-frame TCR alpha sharing in monozygotic twins. Analyses of zero insertions could, in part, be confounded by invariant MAIT and iNKT cells.

A universal primer site was added by template switching, and unique molecular identifiers were carried by the cDNA. From the 5' RACE reads, TCRdb called clonotypes with MiXCR, one entry per CDR3 protein. This table holds 1.5 million to 2 million distinct CDR3 sequences, roughly a third found once. The CDR3 extends over 17 amino acids. Per germline, CDR1 SGHRS and CDR2 YFSETQ. V was pared by 2 bases and J by 5 bases, with 14 bases of the junction left unmatched. This clonotype was detected only a few times. As yet, its antigen is unknown. The J gene is TRBJ2-3, the V gene TRBV5-1; TRBD2 aligns across 7 bases. The sample consisted of cord blood. The receptor was derived from a newborn girl in good health. CDR3 sequence reads: CASSFFAGELSQDTQYF. Written as DNA, the CDR3 is TGCGCCAGCAGCTTCTTCGCGGGAGAGTTGTCCCAAGATACGCAGTATTTT. Full variable domain (missing parts from reference TRBV5-1 and TRBJ2-3): KAGVTQTPRYLIKTRGQQVTLSCSPISGHRSVSWYQQTPGQGLQFLFEYFSETQRNKGNFPGRFSGRQFSNSRSEMNVSTLELGDSALYLCASSFFAGELSQDTQYFGPGTRLTVL.